Here is one TCR beta chain with its context. No antigen is known for it. The sample is drawn from a study of T-cell memory formation after mild COVID-19. Study-wide findings and caveats: SARS-CoV-2 specificity was not confirmed for second-wave clones peaking on day 37.

One entry per CDR3 protein, called by TCRdb with MiXCR from the 5' RACE reads. The sample holds around 150,000 distinct CDR3 sequences, 25% to 40% seen once. This CDR3 contains 18 residues. Trimming at V came to 4 bases and at J to 0 bases, leaving 12 bases not matched to a gene. Germline-derived CDR1 and CDR2 are SGHTA and FQGNSA. The J gene is TRBJ2-4, the V gene TRBV7-2; TRBD2 aligns across 7 bases. Material: PBMCs or a T cell subset sorted from them (not recorded which). The receptor was derived from an adult woman who had mild COVID-19 (a few samples of this study predate the infection). Cell type and time point are not known. The CDR3 sequence is CASSSPRLAPLAKNIQYF. As DNA, the CDR3 is TGTGCCAGCAGCTCCCCAAGACTAGCCCCTTTAGCCAAAAACATTCAGTACTTC.